The TCR beta chain under discussion was sequenced for a study of blood T cell repertoires in COVID-19. Profiled with immunoSEQ multiplex PCR; TCRdb holds only in-frame clones, not every one. The sample shows approximately 300,000 clones, less than 85% of them seen only once. The study assigned cohorts using participant-reported clinical history. Exposed enrollees encountered a COVID-19 case at some point within 2 weeks before study entry. Germline CDR1 SGHRS, CDR2 YFSETQ. The germline V and J ends were trimmed by 4 bases and 2 bases, with 15 bases remaining between them. This CDR3 is built from 15 residues.

The TCR sequence derives from a woman between 25 and 40 years old who had been exposed to COVID-19. Sequencing was performed on PBMCs or T cells enriched from blood (not recorded which). The chain carries TRBV5-1 and TRBJ1-1; TRBD1 is a possible D gene (5 bases). The CDR3 sequence: CASSADPGGNTEAFF. The DNA of the CDR3 is TGCGCCAGCAGCGCGGACCCCGGGGGTAACACTGAAGCTTTCTTT.